This is a list of T cell receptor beta chains from one sample in a study of shared clonotypes between healthy human individuals. Method: immunoSEQ multiplex PCR; TCRdb's copy keeps in-frame clones and lacks some. The sample carries roughly 640,000 clones, around 97% recorded once. Sample: naive CD4+ T cells sorted from blood. All receptors derive from a woman aged 30 to 39 in good health. Both conserved end residues are part of each CDR3. Fields, in order: clone size, V gene, D gene, J gene, CDR3 protein, CDR3 DNA. D genes are given only for firm matches. Size tells how often a clone was seen (once, few, many) or the class of an expanded clone, and some rows leave it out.

abundance: -; v_gene: TRBV28; d_gene: TRBD1; j_gene: TRBJ1-5; CDR3aa: CASSLGQNYQPQHF; CDR3nt: TGTGCCAGCAGTTTGGGACAGAACTATCAGCCCCAGCATTTT
abundance: -; v_gene: TRBV2; d_gene: -; j_gene: TRBJ1-2; CDR3aa: CASSPMNGYTF; CDR3nt: TGTGCCAGCAGCCCAATGAACGGCTACACCTTC
abundance: -; v_gene: TRBV28; d_gene: -; j_gene: TRBJ1-2; CDR3aa: CASSSSGQMGYTF; CDR3nt: TGTGCCAGCAGTTCCAGTGGACAGATGGGCTACACCTTC
abundance: -; v_gene: TRBV7-9; d_gene: TRBD1; j_gene: TRBJ1-1; CDR3aa: CASSLNDRDEAFF; CDR3nt: TGTGCCAGCAGCTTAAACGACAGGGACGAAGCTTTCTTT
abundance: -; v_gene: TRBV7-9; d_gene: -; j_gene: TRBJ1-2; CDR3aa: CASSPSDETGYTF; CDR3nt: TGTGCCAGCAGCCCATCGGACGAAACGGGCTACACCTTC
abundance: -; v_gene: TRBV19; d_gene: -; j_gene: TRBJ2-5; CDR3aa: CASSARAGWVQETQYF; CDR3nt: TGTGCCAGTAGTGCCCGGGCAGGATGGGTACAAGAGACCCAGTACTTC
abundance: -; v_gene: TRBV19; d_gene: TRBD1; j_gene: TRBJ2-7; CDR3aa: CASSRQGPLYEQYF; CDR3nt: TGTGCCAGTAGTAGACAGGGCCCTCTCTACGAGCAGTACTTC
abundance: -; v_gene: TRBV2; d_gene: TRBD1; j_gene: TRBJ1-2; CDR3aa: CASSTGTGWNMRGYTF; CDR3nt: TGTGCCAGCAGCACCGGGACAGGATGGAATATGCGTGGCTACACCTTC
abundance: -; v_gene: TRBV28; d_gene: TRBD1; j_gene: TRBJ1-1; CDR3aa: CAISGPGQPNTEAFF; CDR3nt: TGTGCCATTTCGGGCCCGGGACAGCCGAACACTGAAGCTTTCTTT
abundance: -; v_gene: TRBV19; d_gene: -; j_gene: TRBJ1-2; CDR3aa: CASRLIGDAYGYTF; CDR3nt: TGTGCCAGTAGACTCATAGGAGATGCCTATGGCTACACCTTC
abundance: -; v_gene: TRBV29-1; d_gene: -; j_gene: TRBJ1-4; CDR3aa: CSAGGGESEKLFF; CDR3nt: TGCAGCGCCGGGGGTGGCGAGAGTGAAAAACTGTTTTTT
abundance: -; v_gene: TRBV5-1; d_gene: TRBD1; j_gene: TRBJ2-5; CDR3aa: CASSSRDRGQETQYF; CDR3nt: TGCGCCAGCAGCAGCCGGGACAGGGGACAAGAGACCCAGTACTTC
abundance: -; v_gene: TRBV19; d_gene: -; j_gene: TRBJ2-3; CDR3aa: CASSISADGTDTQYF; CDR3nt: TGTGCCAGTAGTATCTCTGCGGACGGCACAGATACGCAGTATTTT
abundance: -; v_gene: TRBV6-5; d_gene: -; j_gene: TRBJ2-2; CDR3aa: CASSYSSLFTGELFF; CDR3nt: TGTGCCAGCAGTTACTCGAGCCTCTTCACCGGGGAGCTGTTTTTT
abundance: -; v_gene: TRBV6-1; d_gene: -; j_gene: TRBJ1-5; CDR3aa: CASSERGAPPGPQHF; CDR3nt: TGTGCCAGCAGTGAGCGAGGGGCGCCCCCGGGGCCCCAGCATTTT
abundance: once; v_gene: TRBV27; d_gene: -; j_gene: TRBJ2-2; CDR3aa: CASSYYQKTGELFF; CDR3nt: TGTGCCAGCAGTTATTACCAGAAGACCGGGGAGCTGTTTTTT